The next 6 T cell receptor beta chains were all read from a single sample in a study of blood T cell repertoires in COVID-19. Sequenced by immunoSEQ multiplex PCR; TCRdb stores in-frame clones only, minus some. The table lists 150,000 to 200,000 clones, approximately 84% of them singletons. The sample was peripheral blood. The receptor source for this set is a man aged 35 to 55 who had recovered from COVID-19.

V usage is TRBV7-9 and J usage is TRBJ1-2; 7 nucleotides line up with TRBD1. This CDR3 is 14 amino acids long. Germline CDR1 SEHNR, CDR2 FQNEAQ (reference sequence). J lost 6 bases, V lost 4 bases, and 8 bases had no gene match. The CDR3 here is CASSSTGELNGYTF. The CDR3 region has the DNA TGTGCCAGCAGCTCAACAGGGGAACTAAATGGCTACACCTTC.

The genes are TRBV18 and TRBJ2-3, with 7 bases matching TRBD2. Germline loops: CDR1 KGHSH, CDR2 LQKENI. With V trimmed by 3 bases and J by 3 bases, 6 bases remained unmatched. This CDR3 comprises 15 residues. The CDR3 is CASSPGLVQTDTQYF. Here the CDR3 DNA reads TGTGCCAGCTCACCCGGACTAGTTCAAACAGATACGCAGTATTTT.

CDR3 sequence: CASSPMGGTEAFF. The CDR3 DNA is TGTGCCAGCTCACCAATGGGAGGGACTGAAGCTTTCTTT. This sequence joins TRBV18 and TRBJ1-1; no reliable D call. The CDR3 has 13 amino acids. The ends were cut back, 2 bases at V and 5 bases at J, with 9 bases in the middle. In germline, CDR1 is KGHSH, CDR2 LQKENI.

The V and J genes are TRBV7-9 and TRBJ1-4, with a possible D match to TRBD1 (5 bases). Germline assignment: CDR1 SEHNR and CDR2 FQNEAQ (reference sequence). This CDR3 is built from 14 residues. The V gene lost 5 bases and the J gene lost 8 bases, with 15 bases spanning the gap. The CDR3 is CASSNTGRGEKLFF. The CDR3 DNA is TGTGCCAGCAGCAACACAGGAAGGGGAGAAAAACTGTTTTTT. Full variable domain (outside the CDR3, taken from reference TRBV7-9 and TRBJ1-4): DTGVSQNPRHKITKRGQNVTFRCDPISEHNRLYWYRQTLGQGPEFLTYFQNEAQLEKSRLLSDRFSAERPKGSFSTLEIQRTEQGDSAMYLCASSNTGRGEKLFFGSGTQLSVL.

The chain has TRBV19 and TRBJ2-5, with D unresolved. The CDR3 length is 14 residues. The V gene's germline CDR1 is LNHDA and CDR2 SQIVND (reference sequence). The V gene lost 1 base and the J gene lost 0 bases, with 6 bases spanning the gap. The CDR3 protein is CASSIVQNQETQYF. The CDR3 region has the DNA TGTGCCAGTAGTATAGTCCAAAACCAAGAGACCCAGTACTTC.

The chain couples TRBV15 to TRBJ2-4, with D possibly TRBD1 on 5 matching bases. Germline assignment: CDR1 LNHNV and CDR2 YYDKDF (reference sequence). The CDR3 sequence is 12 residues long. V gave up 6 bases and J gave up 6 bases, with 9 bases separating them. The CDR3 loop reads CATRGRANIQYF. As DNA, the CDR3 is TGTGCCACCAGAGGCAGGGCAAACATTCAGTACTTC.